This T cell receptor beta chain was obtained from a study of response to subunit inactivated influenza vaccine (dated by TCRdb to 2016 to 2019). As for the study more broadly: The study used deep quantitative T cell receptor repertoire profiling to track responses to a trivalent subunit inactivated influenza vaccine.

Library prep was done by RT-PCR. Instrument on record: Illumina HiSeq 2500. TCRdb itself trimmed the public reads at Q25 with fastp, ran MiXCR and retained productive beta chains. For every CDR3 protein sequence, its rows merge into one entry that carries the most common genes and DNA. Across this sample there are just under 250,000 distinct CDR3 sequences, with 10% to 15% seen only once. The ten largest account for under 10% of the sample. What the work shows at the level of the full study, not this receptor alone: The authors proposed that each seasonal influenza vaccination may bring in only a limited number of new T cells.

The CDR3 numbers 15 residues from cysteine through phenylalanine. Only CDR3 DNA is held: 45 bases, read in frame from base 1. Trimmed from V: 6 bases; trimmed from J: 6 bases; junction bases lacking a gene match: 8. This clonotype came up many times. It has no known antigen specificity. Base quality data are lacking; no much larger clone is found one base away. The sequences come from non-naive T cells sorted from PBMCs, collected around 14 days before vaccination. The sample's cell subset or site label, in plain terms: memory T cell fraction. This chain joins TRBV12-3 or TRBV12-4 to TRBJ2-1; 10 central nucleotides agree with TRBD1. This TCR was sampled from a man in his fifties who received an inactivated influenza vaccine. Donor details come from another sample of the same person, matched by shared clones. The CDR3 has the sequence CASSNRDRGFNEQFF. DNA sequence: TGTGCCAGCAGCAACCGGGACAGGGGATTCAATGAGCAGTTCTTC.